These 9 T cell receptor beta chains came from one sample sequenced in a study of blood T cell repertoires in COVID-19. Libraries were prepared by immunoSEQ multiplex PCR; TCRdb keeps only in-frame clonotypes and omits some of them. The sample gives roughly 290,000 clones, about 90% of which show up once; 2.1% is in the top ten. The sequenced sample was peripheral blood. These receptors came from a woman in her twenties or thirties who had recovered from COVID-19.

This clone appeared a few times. The CDR3, as DNA: TGTGCCAGCAGCCAACTCGGACTAGGGGGGACCTACGAGCAGTACTTC. This translates into CASSQLGLGGTYEQYF. The V and J genes are TRBV4-2 and TRBJ2-7; D is perhaps TRBD2 (7 bases). The CDR3 totals 16 residues. The germline V gene has CDR1 LGHNA and CDR2 YNFKEQ. Trimming removed 2 bases from V and 2 bases from J, with 16 bases in between.

CDR3 nucleotides: TGTGCCAGCAGTACGGACAGGGTATCATGGAATTCACCCCTCCACTTT. This sequence encodes CASSTDRVSWNSPLHF. This sequence joins TRBV27 and TRBJ1-6, with TRBD1 identical over 8 bases. The J segment lost 7 bases and the V segment lost 5 bases, leaving 10 bases of the junction unmatched. CDR3 length: 16 amino acids. The germline CDR1 and CDR2 sequences are MNHEY and SMNVEV (reference sequence).

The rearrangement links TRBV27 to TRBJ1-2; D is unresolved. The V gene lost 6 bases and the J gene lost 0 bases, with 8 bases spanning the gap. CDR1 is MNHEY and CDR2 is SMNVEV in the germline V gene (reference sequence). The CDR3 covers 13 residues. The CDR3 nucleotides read TGTGCCAGCAGCCGCGAACCTAACTATGGCTACACCTTC. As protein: CASSREPNYGYTF.

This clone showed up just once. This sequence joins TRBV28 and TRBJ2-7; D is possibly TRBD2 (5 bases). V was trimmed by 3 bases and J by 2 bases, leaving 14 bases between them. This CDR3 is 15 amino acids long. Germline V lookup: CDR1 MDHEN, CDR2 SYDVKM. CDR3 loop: CASSLTAGDTYEQYF. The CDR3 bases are TGTGCCAGCAGTTTGACTGCGGGTGATACCTACGAGCAGTACTTC. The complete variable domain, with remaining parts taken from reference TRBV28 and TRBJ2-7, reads DVKVTQSSRYLVKRTGEKVFLECVQDMDHENMFWYRQDPGLGLRLIYFSYDVKMKEKGDIPEGYSVSREKKERFSLILESASTNQTSMYLCASSLTAGDTYEQYFGPGTRLTVT.

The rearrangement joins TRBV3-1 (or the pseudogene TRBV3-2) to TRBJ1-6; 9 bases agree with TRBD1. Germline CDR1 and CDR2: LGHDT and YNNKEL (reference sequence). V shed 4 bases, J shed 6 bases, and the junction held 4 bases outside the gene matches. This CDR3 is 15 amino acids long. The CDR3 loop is CASSLAGQGNSPLHF. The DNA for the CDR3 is TGTGCCAGCAGCCTCGCGGGACAGGGTAATTCACCCCTCCACTTT.

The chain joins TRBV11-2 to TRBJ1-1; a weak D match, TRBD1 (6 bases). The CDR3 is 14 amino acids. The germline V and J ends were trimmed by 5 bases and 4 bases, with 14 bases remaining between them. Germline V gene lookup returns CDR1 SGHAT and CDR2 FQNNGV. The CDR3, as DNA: TGTGCCAGCAGCCCTCTCGGGGGGCCCACTGAAGCTTTCTTT. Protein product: CASSPLGGPTEAFF.

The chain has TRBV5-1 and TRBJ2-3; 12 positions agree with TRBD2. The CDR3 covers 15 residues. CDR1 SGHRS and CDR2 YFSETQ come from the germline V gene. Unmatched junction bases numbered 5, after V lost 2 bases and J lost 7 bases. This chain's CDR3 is CASSFLAGGPNTQYF. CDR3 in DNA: TGCGCCAGCAGCTTTCTAGCGGGGGGGCCCAATACGCAGTATTTT.

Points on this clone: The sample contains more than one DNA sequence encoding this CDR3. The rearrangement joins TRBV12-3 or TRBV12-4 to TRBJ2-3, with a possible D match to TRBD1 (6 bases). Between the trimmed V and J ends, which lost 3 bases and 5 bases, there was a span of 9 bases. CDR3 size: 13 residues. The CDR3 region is CASSFQGRDTQYF. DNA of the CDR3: TGTGCCAGCAGTTTCCAGGGGCGAGATACGCAGTATTTT.

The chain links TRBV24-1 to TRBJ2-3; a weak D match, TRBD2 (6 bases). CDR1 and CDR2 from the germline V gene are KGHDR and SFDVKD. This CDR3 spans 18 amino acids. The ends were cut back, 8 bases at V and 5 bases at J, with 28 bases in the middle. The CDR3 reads CATTGSRAAGPGEDTQYF. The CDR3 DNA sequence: TGTGCCACCACTGGGAGTCGGGCGGCAGGGCCGGGAGAAGATACGCAGTATTTT.